A single sample gave rise to the 14 T cell receptor beta chains below, sequenced in a study of T cells in Graves' hyperthyroidism and ophthalmopathy. RNA transcripts provided the source from which TCR beta CDR3 regions were amplified. The HTBI set primed first-round TCR CDR3 RT-PCR. TCRdb fed the multiplex PCR reads into MiXCR, producing one record per CDR3 protein. The sample lists approximately 600,000 distinct CDR3 sequences, about 15% occurring once. Sample: blood. These receptors were collected from a woman aged 25 to 45 with Graves' hyperthyroidism that later progressed to Graves' ophthalmopathy.

This clonotype was counted many times. This chain's CDR3 is CAWSSAGKGYTF. CDR3 bases: TGTGCCTGGAGTTCCGCGGGAAAGGGCTACACCTTC. V is TRBV30 and J is TRBJ1-2, with unresolved D. CDR1 and CDR2 (germline): GTSNPN, SVGIG (reference sequence). The length of the CDR3 is 12 residues. V lost 2 bases to trimming and J lost 8 bases, with 12 bases between them.

This clonotype was observed at least ten times. CDR3 DNA: TGCAGCGGCGGGACTAGCGGGAGTAGATTCGAGCAGTACTTC. As protein: CSGGTSGSRFEQYF. The chain combines TRBV29-1 with TRBJ2-7; 14 bases match TRBD2. This CDR3 region has 14 residues. CDR1 and CDR2 from the germline V gene are SQVTM and ANQGSEA. The J segment lost 6 bases and the V segment lost 7 bases, leaving 8 bases of the junction unmatched.

This clonotype was seen repeatedly, ten times or more. The chain is built from TRBV29-1 and TRBJ2-3, with 10 bases aligning to TRBD2. V lost 7 bases to trimming and J lost 0 bases; unmatched junction nucleotides: 7. This CDR3 spans 15 amino acids. Looked up from germline, CDR1 is SQVTM and CDR2 is ANQGSEA. Written as DNA, the CDR3 is TGCAGCGCCTTACTAGCGGGACACAGCACAGATACGCAGTATTTT. It is translated as CSALLAGHSTDTQYF.

This clonotype was detected a few times. A much larger clone differs by one base, so this may be a read error. The chain employs TRBV5-6 and TRBJ1-2; D is possibly TRBD1 (6 bases). The germline CDR1 and CDR2 sequences are SGHDT and YYEEEE. The CDR3 is 15 amino acids. The CDR3 DNA reads TGTGCCAGCGGCTTGAATGGGGGGCGGCCCGATGGCTACACCTTC. This codes for CASGLNGGRPDGYTF.

This clonotype occurred many times. This chain joins TRBV11-3 and TRBJ2-2; 9 bases fit TRBD1. V was pared by 2 bases and J by 1 base, with 5 bases of the junction left unmatched. CDR3 length equals 17 residues. Germline V lookup: CDR1 SGHNT, CDR2 YENEEA. CDR3 bases: TGTGCCAGCAGCTTAACCGGGACAGGGTGGAACACCGGGGAGCTGTTTTTT. It encodes CASSLTGTGWNTGELFF.

The sample holds many counts of this clonotype. DNA of the CDR3: TGTGCCAGCAGTAAAACTCCATGGGGGGGCTCTAAGAGCTCCTACGAGCAGTACTTC. It codes for CASSKTPWGGSKSSYEQYF. The rearrangement joins TRBV28 to TRBJ2-7; TRBD2 is a possible D gene (7 bases). In germline, CDR1 is MDHEN, CDR2 SYDVKM. Trimming took 5 bases from V and 0 from J, leaving 26 bases between them. The CDR3 runs to 19 residues. Using reference TRBV28 and TRBJ2-7 for the parts outside the CDR3, the full variable domain is DVKVTQSSRYLVKRTGEKVFLECVQDMDHENMFWYRQDPGLGLRLIYFSYDVKMKEKGDIPEGYSVSREKKERFSLILESASTNQTSMYLCASSKTPWGGSKSSYEQYFGPGTRLTVT.

This clonotype was picked up many times. This rearrangement joins TRBV27 to TRBJ2-7; a possible D gene is TRBD1 (6 bases). Germline V gene lookup returns CDR1 MNHEY and CDR2 SMNVEV (reference sequence). The CDR3 extends over 12 amino acids. Trimming removed 3 bases from V and 6 bases from J, with 9 bases in between. The CDR3 is CASSLPGVEQYF. As DNA, the CDR3 is TGTGCCAGCAGTTTGCCAGGGGTCGAGCAGTACTTC.

This clonotype was detected many times. The CDR3 sequence is CSARREEALSTDTQYF. The DNA for the CDR3 is TGCAGTGCTAGGAGGGAGGAGGCCTTAAGCACAGATACGCAGTATTTT. The chain has TRBV20-1 and TRBJ2-3; a possible D gene is TRBD2 (6 bases). V was trimmed by 3 bases and J by 0 bases, leaving 16 bases between them. Germline CDR1 DFQATT, CDR2 SNEGSKA (reference sequence). The CDR3 length is 16 residues.

The rearrangement uses TRBV20-1 and TRBJ2-5; the D is unclear. From germline, CDR1 is DFQATT and CDR2 SNEGSKA (reference sequence). Trimming cost V 3 bases and J 5 bases, with 7 bases left between them. There are 11 residues in the CDR3. The CDR3 loop reads CSAREWETQYF. The CDR3 DNA reads TGCAGTGCTAGGGAGTGGGAGACCCAGTACTTC.

This clonotype has just a few counts. The chain has TRBV4-1 and TRBJ2-1; D is undetermined. Per the germline V gene, CDR1 is MGHRA and CDR2 is YSYEKL. There are 12 residues in the CDR3. The V and J ends lost 2 bases and 7 bases respectively, with 6 bases between them. This CDR3 is CASSQTLNEQFF. CDR3 DNA sequence: TGCGCCAGCAGCCAAACGTTGAATGAGCAGTTCTTC.

This rearrangement joins TRBV7-6 to TRBJ2-7, with 9 bases aligning to TRBD1. Germline V gene data show CDR1 as SGHVS and CDR2 as FNYEAQ. V lost 4 bases and J lost 5; bases outside the gene matches: 12. The CDR3 runs 16 residues. The CDR3, as DNA: TGTGCCAGCAGCTCTTCCCCCCGGGACAGGGCCCACGAGCAGTACTTC. As protein: CASSSSPRDRAHEQYF.

This clonotype appeared many times. V is TRBV11-2 and J is TRBJ2-5, with 8 bases lining up with TRBD2. CDR1 SGHAT and CDR2 FQNNGV come from the germline V gene. V dropped 5 bases and J dropped 2; count of bases not matched to a gene: 16. The CDR3 runs to 18 residues. CDR3 sequence reads: CASSPRGGSANSQETQYF. CDR3 nucleotide sequence: TGTGCCAGCAGCCCCCGGGGGGGCAGTGCCAACTCACAAGAGACCCAGTACTTC.

V gene TRBV19 combines with J gene TRBJ2-2, with D tentatively TRBD2 (7 bases). CDR1 and CDR2 (germline): LNHDA, SQIVND (reference sequence). CDR3 length: 17 amino acids. The ends were cut back, 7 bases at V and 5 bases at J, with 23 bases in the middle. The CDR3 loop is CASNPLSGGKRTGELFF. CDR3 DNA: TGTGCCAGTAATCCTCTTTCGGGGGGCAAGAGGACCGGGGAGCTGTTTTTT.

This clonotype was counted at least ten times. V is TRBV2 and J is TRBJ1-2; D remains ambiguous. Germline V gene lookup returns CDR1 SNHLY and CDR2 FYNNEI. V gave up 4 bases and J gave up 5 bases, with 20 bases separating them. This CDR3 region has 16 residues. CDR3 nucleotides: TGTGCCAGCAGTGGTCCGAGACATTACTCTCGATATGGCTACACCTTC. This codes for CASSGPRHYSRYGYTF.